The source of this T cell receptor beta chain is a study of T cell repertoires in cytomegalovirus infection. Broader study findings: Identification of carriers of CMV plus the relevant HLA was performed using cumulative public TCR beta family frequency. HLA-C-restricted CMV clonotypes gave the most frequent clonotype in two of eight donors.

This clonotype was counted ten times or more. Its antigen is unknown. One entry per CDR3 protein results from TCRdb running MiXCR on the reads. This table holds 130,000 or so distinct CDR3 sequences, about 6% found once. The V end lost 5 bases, the J end lost 4 bases, and 8 bases lay between the germline ends. The germline gives CDR1 SGHNT, CDR2 YENEEA. The CDR3 spans 13 residues. V is TRBV11-3 and J is TRBJ2-2; no reliable D call. This clonotype was obtained from a human donor in good health (CMV status not recorded). Some clones in this sample may be carry-over from other donors' samples. Sequencing was carried out using PBMCs. CDR3: CASSPAVTGELFF. CDR3 coding DNA: TGTGCCAGCAGCCCCGCGGTCACCGGGGAGCTGTTTTTT.